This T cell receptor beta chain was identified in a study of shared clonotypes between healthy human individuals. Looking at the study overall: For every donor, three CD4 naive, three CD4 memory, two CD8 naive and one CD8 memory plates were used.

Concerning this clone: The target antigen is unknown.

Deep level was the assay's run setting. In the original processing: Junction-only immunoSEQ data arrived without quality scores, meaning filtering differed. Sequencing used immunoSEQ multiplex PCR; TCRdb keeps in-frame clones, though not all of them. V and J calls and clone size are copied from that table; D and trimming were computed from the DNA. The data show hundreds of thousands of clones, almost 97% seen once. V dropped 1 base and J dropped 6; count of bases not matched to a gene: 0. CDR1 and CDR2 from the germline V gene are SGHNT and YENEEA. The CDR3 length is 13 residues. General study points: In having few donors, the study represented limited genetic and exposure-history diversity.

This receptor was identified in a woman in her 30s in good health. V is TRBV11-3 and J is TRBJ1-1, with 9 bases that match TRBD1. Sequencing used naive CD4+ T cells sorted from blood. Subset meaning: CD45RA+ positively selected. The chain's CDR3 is CASSLGTGAEAFF. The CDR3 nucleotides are TGTGCCAGCAGCTTAGGGACAGGGGCTGAAGCTTTCTTT.